Sequencing of this T cell receptor beta chain was carried out in a study of T-cell memory formation after mild COVID-19. V gave up 4 bases and J gave up 1 base, with 6 bases separating them. The CDR3 extends over 13 amino acids. Germline V gives CDR1 MNHEY, CDR2 SVGAGI. Concerning this clonotype: No antigen is known for it.

MiXCR was run by TCRdb on the 5' RACE reads, yielding one entry per CDR3 protein. The data show more than 70,000 distinct CDR3 sequences, roughly 13% seen once. Overall study findings and caveats: Those CD4+ clones that contracted were mainly in CM and EM (CD8+ ones in EMRA).

The chain recombines TRBV6-5 with TRBJ2-3, with TRBD1 as a possible D gene (6 bases). Sequencing used PBMCs or a T cell subset sorted from them (not recorded which). The receptor was isolated from an adult woman who had mild COVID-19 (a few samples of this study predate the infection). Cell type and time point are not known. The CDR3 here is CASSWTGTDTQYF. CDR3 nucleotides: TGTGCCAGCAGTTGGACAGGCACAGATACGCAGTATTTT.